The subject of this entry is one T cell receptor (beta chain). Its antigen is currently unknown. Treatment noted: approximately 9-day PBMC culture with coronavirus spike peptide pools or control peptides (ViraFEST assay). Cultured CD4+ T cell DNA underwent sequencing with the Oncomine TCR Beta short-read assay. Each CDR3 protein gets one entry after TCRdb re-called the PCR reads with MiXCR. Of around 14,000 distinct CDR3 sequences listed, just under 30% are singletons. This sample is part of a study of vaccination and CD4 T cells after COVID-19. Trimming took 4 bases from V and 4 from J, leaving 7 bases between them. The CDR3 spans 12 residues. CDR1 is MNHNS, CDR2 SASEGT, per germline.

J is TRBJ1-1 and V is TRBV6-1, with D maybe TRBD1 (5 bases). The starting material was CD4+ T cells from blood, cultured in vitro, obtained before SARS-CoV-2 vaccination. This sequence was found in a human donor who received a COVID-19 vaccine. CDR3 bases: TGTGCCAGCAGTGGGGGGGTCACTGAAGCTTTCTTT. Its protein is CASSGGVTEAFF.